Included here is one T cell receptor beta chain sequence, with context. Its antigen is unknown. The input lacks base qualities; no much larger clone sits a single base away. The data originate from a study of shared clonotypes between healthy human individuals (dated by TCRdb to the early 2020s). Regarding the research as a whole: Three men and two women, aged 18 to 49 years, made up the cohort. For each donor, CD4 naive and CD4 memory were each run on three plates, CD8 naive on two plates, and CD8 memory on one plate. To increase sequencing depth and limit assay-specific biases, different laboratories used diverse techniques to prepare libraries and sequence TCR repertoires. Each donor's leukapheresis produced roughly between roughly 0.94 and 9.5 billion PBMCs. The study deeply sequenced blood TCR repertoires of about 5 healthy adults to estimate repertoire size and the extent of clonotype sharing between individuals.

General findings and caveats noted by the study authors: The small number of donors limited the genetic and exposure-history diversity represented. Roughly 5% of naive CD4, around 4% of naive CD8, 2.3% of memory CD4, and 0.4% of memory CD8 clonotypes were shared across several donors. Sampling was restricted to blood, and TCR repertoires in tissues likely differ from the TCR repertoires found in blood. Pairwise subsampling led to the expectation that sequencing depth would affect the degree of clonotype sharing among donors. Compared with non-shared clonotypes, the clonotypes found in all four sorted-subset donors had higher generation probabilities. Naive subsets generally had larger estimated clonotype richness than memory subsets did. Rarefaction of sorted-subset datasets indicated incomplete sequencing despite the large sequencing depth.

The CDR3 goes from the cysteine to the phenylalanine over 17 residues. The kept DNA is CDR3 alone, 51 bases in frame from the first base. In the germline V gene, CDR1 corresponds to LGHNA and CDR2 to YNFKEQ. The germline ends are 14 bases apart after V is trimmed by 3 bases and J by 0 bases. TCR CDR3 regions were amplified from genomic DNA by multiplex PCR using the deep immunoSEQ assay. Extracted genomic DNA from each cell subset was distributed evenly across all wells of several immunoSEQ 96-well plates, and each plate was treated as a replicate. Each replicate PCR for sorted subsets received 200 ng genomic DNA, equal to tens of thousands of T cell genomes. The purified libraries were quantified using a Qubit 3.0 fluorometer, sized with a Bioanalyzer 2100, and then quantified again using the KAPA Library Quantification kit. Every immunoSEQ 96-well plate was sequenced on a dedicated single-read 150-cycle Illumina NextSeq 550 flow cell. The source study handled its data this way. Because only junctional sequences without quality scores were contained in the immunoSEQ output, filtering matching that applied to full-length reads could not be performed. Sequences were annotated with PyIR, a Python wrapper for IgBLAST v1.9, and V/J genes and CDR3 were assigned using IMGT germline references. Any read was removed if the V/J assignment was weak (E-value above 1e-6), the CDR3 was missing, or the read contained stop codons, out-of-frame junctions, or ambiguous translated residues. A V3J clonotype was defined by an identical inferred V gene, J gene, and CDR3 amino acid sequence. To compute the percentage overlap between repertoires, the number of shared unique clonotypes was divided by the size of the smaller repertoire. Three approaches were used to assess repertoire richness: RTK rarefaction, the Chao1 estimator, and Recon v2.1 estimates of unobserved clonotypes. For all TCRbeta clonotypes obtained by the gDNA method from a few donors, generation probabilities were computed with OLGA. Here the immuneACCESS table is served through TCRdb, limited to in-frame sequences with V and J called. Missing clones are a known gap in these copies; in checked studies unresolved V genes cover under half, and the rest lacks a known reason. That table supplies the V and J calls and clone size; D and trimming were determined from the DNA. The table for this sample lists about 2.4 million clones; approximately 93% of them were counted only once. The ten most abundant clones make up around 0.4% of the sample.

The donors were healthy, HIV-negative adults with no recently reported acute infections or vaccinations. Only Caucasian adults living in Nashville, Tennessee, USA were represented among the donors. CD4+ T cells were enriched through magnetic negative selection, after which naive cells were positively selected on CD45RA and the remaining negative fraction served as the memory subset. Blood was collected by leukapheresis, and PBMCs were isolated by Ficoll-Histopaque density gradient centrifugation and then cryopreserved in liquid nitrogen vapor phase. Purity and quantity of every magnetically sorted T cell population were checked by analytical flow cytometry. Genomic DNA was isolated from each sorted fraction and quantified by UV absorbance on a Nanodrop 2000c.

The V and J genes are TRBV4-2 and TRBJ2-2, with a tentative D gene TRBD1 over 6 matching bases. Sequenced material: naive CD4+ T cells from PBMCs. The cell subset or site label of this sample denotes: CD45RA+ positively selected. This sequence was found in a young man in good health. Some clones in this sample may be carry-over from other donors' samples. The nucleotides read TGTGCCAGCAGCCACCGCAGGGGCGATACGAACACCGGGGAGCTGTTTTTT. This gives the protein CASSHRRGDTNTGELFF.